This T cell receptor beta chain was identified during a study of radiotherapy plus CTLA-4 blockade in lung cancer. Across the whole study: With roughly a third of patients having disease control, objective responses were seen in roughly 18%. Findings and limits, study-wide: TCR clones originating in tumors grew in number in blood after radiotherapy plus ipilimumab. Strongest reported response predictors: early blood clone changes and post-radiation interferon-beta.

Chemo-refractory metastatic non-small-cell lung cancer patients underwent focal radiation alongside CTLA-4 blockade with ipilimumab. Trimming removed 0 bases from V and 5 bases from J; junction bases left unmatched: 5. The CDR3 is 16 amino acids. Measured with immunoSEQ multiplex PCR; TCRdb has only the in-frame clones, and not every one. This sample has about 120,000 clones, with just under 90% found just once. Notes on this clone: Antigen unknown.

The V call is TRBV6-7, the J call TRBJ2-1; 9 bases are a match to TRBD2. TRBV6-7 belongs to the ORF category, with a function that is uncertain. The receptor's source is a human donor with non-small cell lung cancer that progressed on radiotherapy plus ipilimumab. The input for sequencing was peripheral blood, taken from a patient treated with radiotherapy plus ipilimumab. DNA of the CDR3: TGTGCCAGCAGTTACTCCGGGACTAGCTCTAACAATGAGCAGTTCTTC. This translates into CASSYSGTSSNNEQFF.